These 7 T cell receptor beta chains originate from one sample sequenced in a study of shared clonotypes between healthy human individuals. The repertoire was sequenced with immunoSEQ multiplex PCR; TCRdb's copy has only in-frame clones and lacks some. Altogether about 450,000 clones are present, 79% being singletons, with the ten largest covering approximately 12%. The source material was PBMCs. These TCRs come from a middle-aged woman in good health. Some clones in this sample may be carry-over from other donors' samples.

The CDR3 bases are TGTGCCAGCAGCATTTCAGGGGGCGAGCAGTACTTC. Protein sequence: CASSISGGEQYF. J is TRBJ2-7 and V is TRBV7-9; 7 bases are a match to TRBD1. Germline V gives CDR1 SEHNR, CDR2 FQNEAQ (reference sequence). This CDR3 has 12 amino acids. With 5 bases clipped from V and 6 bases from J, the junction kept 4 bases outside the gene matches.

This clone was observed a few times. The gene calls are TRBV7-9 and TRBJ1-1; no firm D call. V was cut by 5 bases and J by 0 bases, with 13 bases left in between. Germline V lookup: CDR1 SEHNR, CDR2 FQNEAQ (reference sequence). The CDR3 loop spans 15 amino acids. The CDR3 region has the DNA TGTGCCAGCAGCCCCGTTGGGTCGGTGAACACTGAAGCTTTCTTT. As protein: CASSPVGSVNTEAFF. Full variable domain (remainder filled in from reference TRBV7-9 and TRBJ1-1): DTGVSQNPRHKITKRGQNVTFRCDPISEHNRLYWYRQTLGQGPEFLTYFQNEAQLEKSRLLSDRFSAERPKGSFSTLEIQRTEQGDSAMYLCASSPVGSVNTEAFFGQGTRLTVV.

V gene TRBV7-8 combines with J gene TRBJ2-1; TRBD2 agrees at 8 bases. The length of the CDR3 is 14 residues. The junction had 4 bases not matched to a gene; V was cut back by 2 bases and J by 7 bases. The germline V gene encodes CDR1 SGHVS and CDR2 FQNEAQ. The CDR3 sequence is CASSLPGLANEQFF. CDR3 in DNA: TGTGCCAGCAGCTTACCAGGACTAGCAAATGAGCAGTTCTTC.

The chain uses TRBV5-4 and TRBJ2-3, with D perhaps assigned TRBD1 or TRBD2 (6 bases each). CDR3 length: 16 amino acids. CDR1 and CDR2 from the germline V gene are SGHNT and YYREEE (reference sequence). With 0 bases removed from V and 0 bases from J, the gap between germline ends came to 11 bases. The CDR3 loop is CASSLGRGSSTDTQYF. The DNA of the CDR3 is TGTGCCAGCAGCTTGGGGAGGGGGAGTAGCACAGATACGCAGTATTTT.

The V call is TRBV7-2, the J call TRBJ2-3; 12 nucleotides match TRBD2. CDR1 is SGHTA and CDR2 is FQGNSA in the germline V gene. CDR3 length equals 16 residues. J was trimmed by 5 bases and V by 5 bases; bases with no gene match: 8. The CDR3, as DNA: TGTGCCAGCAGCCCCCGACTAGCGGGAGTAGGAGATACGCAGTATTTT. Translation gives CASSPRLAGVGDTQYF.

The chain combines TRBV7-9 with TRBJ2-5, with D perhaps matching TRBD2 (5 bases). This CDR3 is built from 13 residues. V was cut by 7 bases and J by 11 bases, with 20 bases left in between. Germline V gene lookup returns CDR1 SEHNR and CDR2 FQNEAQ (reference sequence). The CDR3 DNA reads as TGTGCCAGCATGAGGGAATTGTATGGAGAGCAGTACTTC. Translated, it gives CASMRELYGEQYF.

The CDR3 here is CASSLEYGGYTF. The CDR3 DNA reads as TGCGCCAGCAGCTTGGAGTACGGCGGCTACACCTTC. The gene calls are TRBV5-1 and TRBJ1-2, with D uncertain. Trimming stripped 0 bases from V and 8 bases from J, with 8 bases between. This CDR3 region has 12 residues. Looked up from germline, CDR1 is SGHRS and CDR2 is YFSETQ.